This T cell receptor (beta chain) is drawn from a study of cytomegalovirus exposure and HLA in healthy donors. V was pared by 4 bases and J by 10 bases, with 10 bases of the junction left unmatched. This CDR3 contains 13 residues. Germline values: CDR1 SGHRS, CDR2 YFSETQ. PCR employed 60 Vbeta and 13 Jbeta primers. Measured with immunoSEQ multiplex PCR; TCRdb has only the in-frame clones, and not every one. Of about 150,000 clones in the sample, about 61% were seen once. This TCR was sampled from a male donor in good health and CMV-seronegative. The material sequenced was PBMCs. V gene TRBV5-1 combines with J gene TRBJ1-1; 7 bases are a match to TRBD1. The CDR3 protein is CASSPKGAEGAFF. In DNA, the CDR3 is TGCGCCAGCAGCCCTAAGGGGGCCGAAGGAGCTTTCTTT.